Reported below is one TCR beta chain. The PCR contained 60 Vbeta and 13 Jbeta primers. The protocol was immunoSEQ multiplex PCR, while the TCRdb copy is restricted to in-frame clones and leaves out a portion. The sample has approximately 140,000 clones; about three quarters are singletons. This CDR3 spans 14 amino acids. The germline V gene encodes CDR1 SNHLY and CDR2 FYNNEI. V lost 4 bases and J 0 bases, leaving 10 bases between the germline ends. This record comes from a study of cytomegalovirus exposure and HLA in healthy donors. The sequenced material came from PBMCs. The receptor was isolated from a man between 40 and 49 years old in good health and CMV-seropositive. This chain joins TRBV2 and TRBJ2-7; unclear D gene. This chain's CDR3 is CASSAQVISYEQYF. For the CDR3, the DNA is TGTGCCAGCAGTGCTCAGGTCATCTCCTACGAGCAGTACTTC.